This T cell receptor beta chain is from a study of blood T cell repertoires in COVID-19. Whole-study context: T cells, B-cell-depleted T cells, or PBMCs provided the cDNA or gDNA that served as material.

The CDR3 runs 19 residues. Trimming at V came to 0 bases and at J to 6 bases, leaving 13 bases not matched to a gene. The germline V gene encodes CDR1 SGHNT and CDR2 YYREEE (reference sequence). Within the sample, this clone is medium-sized (0.01 to 0.1%). Measured with immunoSEQ multiplex PCR; TCRdb has only the in-frame clones, and not every one. The data hold around 250,000 clones, with approximately 86% observed a single time. The source material was peripheral blood. This chain joins TRBV5-4 and TRBJ2-3; 13 nucleotides match TRBD2. This TCR derives from a woman aged 18-35 years with acute or convalescent COVID-19. The CDR3 sequence: CASSLGGLTSGRAVDTQYF. CDR3 bases: TGTGCCAGCAGCTTGGGGGGCCTTACTAGCGGGAGGGCCGTGGATACGCAGTATTTT. The complete variable domain, with remaining parts taken from reference TRBV5-4 and TRBJ2-3, reads ETGVTQSPTHLIKTRGQQVTLRCSSQSGHNTVSWYQQALGQGPQFIFQYYREEENGRGNFPPRFSGLQFPNYSSELNVNALELDDSALYLCASSLGGLTSGRAVDTQYFGPGTRLTVL.